This T cell receptor beta chain was found in a study of beta chain features in type 1 diabetes. General observations from the study: Moderate yet significant TCRB CDR3 shortening was seen in Type 1 diabetes patients in all four CD4+ subsets. For type 1 diabetes patients, VDJ junctions showed fewer insertions and more deletions.

CD4+ naive, central memory, regulatory and stem cell-like memory cells were sorted via CD45RO/CCR7/CD25/CD127/CD95/CD27. This clone was detected a few times. The antigen remains unidentified. Compared with germline, one end of the junction differs, possibly owing to a read error. Sequenced material consisted of expressed TCRB transcripts (all of the isolated RNA was reverse transcribed). Each sample of naive, central memory or regulatory T cells had, on average, about 3.6 million reads. Clones were sequenced by immunoSEQ multiplex PCR, and TCRdb holds only the in-frame ones, with some missing. Among some 330,000 clones listed, around 12% were seen once. This clonotype was sampled from a woman aged 18-29 years with type 1 diabetes. The sequenced material came from naive CD4+ T cells from blood.

The CDR3 sequence is CASSLTSGRISAYNEQFF. For the CDR3, the DNA is TGTGCTAGCAGTCTGACTAGCGGGAGAATCTCAGCGTACAATGAGCAGTTCTTC. This sequence joins TRBV7-7 and TRBJ2-1; TRBD2 agrees at 12 bases. The germline V gene encodes CDR1 SSHAT and CDR2 FNYEAQ (reference sequence). The CDR3 consists of 18 residues.